The entry below describes one T cell receptor beta chain. The antigen is unknown. Germline V gene sequence: CDR1 SGHRS, CDR2 YFSETQ. The V gene lost 6 bases and the J gene lost 5 bases, with 8 bases spanning the gap. This CDR3 region has 12 residues. The assay was immunoSEQ multiplex PCR, and TCRdb's table has in-frame clones only and misses some. The sample includes 250,000 or so clones, approximately 93% of them seen just once. These data originate in a study of T cell responses to AZD1222 COVID-19 vaccine. The study, taken as a whole, reports: The donors showed a predominance of white British ancestry and of females, with possible underestimation of clonal diversity.

Material: peripheral blood, obtained on day 0 of AZD1222 vaccination. This sequence joins TRBV5-1 and TRBJ2-2, with D perhaps matching TRBD2 (5 bases). The sequence came from an adult in good health. The CDR3 region is CASKEETGELFF. Written as DNA, the CDR3 is TGCGCCAGCAAGGAGGAGACCGGGGAGCTGTTTTTT. Full variable domain (missing parts from reference TRBV5-1 and TRBJ2-2): KAGVTQTPRYLIKTRGQQVTLSCSPISGHRSVSWYQQTPGQGLQFLFEYFSETQRNKGNFPGRFSGRQFSNSRSEMNVSTLELGDSALYLCASKEETGELFFGEGSRLTVL.